Detailed here is one T cell receptor beta chain. The target of this receptor is not known. No qualities accompany the bases; no much larger clone lies one base away. TCRbeta CDR3 regions were amplified from genomic DNA by means of the immunoSEQ Assay, a bias-controlled multiplex PCR. Concerning the study's data processing: The number of nucleated cells in each sample was estimated by amplification of reference gene primers within the assay. Sequence reads were collapsed and filtered to measure the absolute abundance of every unique TCRbeta CDR3 rearrangement. Productive Simpson clonality was computed per sample as the square root of Simpson's diversity index over productive rearrangements. The immuneACCESS repertoire file appears here via TCRdb, limited to in-frame rearrangements. These files lack a portion of the clones; in checked studies, under half of the deficit traces to unresolved V genes, and the cause of the others is not known. V, J and clone size derive from that table, while D and trimming were established from the DNA sequence. This sample is represented by 140,000 or so clones; about 83% of them were singletons. The ten largest make up roughly 3.5% of the sample.

The data originate from a study of blood T cell repertoires in COVID-19 (dated by TCRdb to 2019 to 2021). Looking at the study overall: Samples from collaborators originated in the United States, Italy and Spain and spanned both the acute and convalescent phases of COVID-19. The samples were drawn from the first 160 participants of the ongoing ImmuneRACE study and from 950 to 1,500 subjects provided by 6 global collaborators. Where available, HLA class I and class II types were obtained from metadata supplied by the sample provider rather than from assay-based typing. A freely available public database, intended as a resource for researchers studying the immune response to SARS-CoV-2, is where the repertoires were released. The material from the prospective study consisted of cDNA or gDNA derived from T cells, B-cell-depleted T cells, or PBMCs. A de-identified subject ID, COVID-19 status, age in years and sex were almost always included in the sample metadata. Subjects who had been exposed to COVID-19, were actively infected with it, or had recovered from it provided the deeply sampled blood TCRbeta repertoires that made up the dataset.

The CDR3 has 16 amino acids, counting the end cysteine and phenylalanine. The CDR3 DNA has 48 bases and is translated from base 1. V has 4 bases trimmed and J has 7 bases trimmed; junction bases matching no gene number 13. CDR1 and CDR2 are read off the germline V gene (reference sequence) as SGHNT and YYREEE. General conclusions and limits of the study: How much clinical and demographic metadata was included differed by source and by participant, and the metadata was provided uncurated.

Participants in the prospective study were enrolled through a virtual design, were aged roughly 18 to 100 years, and lived in approximately 24 United States geographic areas. In the prospective study, participants were assigned to cohorts based on the clinical history participants reported in a screening survey and a study questionnaire. In the prospective study, mobile phlebotomists collected whole blood, serum and a nasopharyngeal or oropharyngeal swab from each participant. Over a roughly 2-month period, participants in the prospective study had the option of providing additional blood draws and questionnaires. Blood samples from the prospective study were shipped frozen or at room temperature prior to DNA extraction.

This receptor chain uses TRBV5-4 and TRBJ1-2; 10 junctional bases match TRBD1. The sample was PBMCs or T cells enriched from blood (not recorded which). The TCR comes from a woman in her forties or fifties with acute COVID-19. The DNA is TGTGCCAGCAGCCTTGCTGGACAGGGGGAAGTCGGTGGCTACACCTTC. Its product reads: CASSLAGQGEVGGYTF. The full variable domain, with segments outside the CDR3 supplied by the reference TRBV5-4 and TRBJ1-2 proteins, appears as ETGVTQSPTHLIKTRGQQVTLRCSSQSGHNTVSWYQQALGQGPQFIFQYYREEENGRGNFPPRFSGLQFPNYSSELNVNALELDDSALYLCASSLAGQGEVGGYTFGSGTRLTVV.